This TCR beta chain was observed in a study of beta chain features in type 1 diabetes. Germline V gene lookup returns CDR1 SGHVS and CDR2 FNYEAQ. Trimming removed 7 bases from V and 6 bases from J; junction bases left unmatched: 9. The CDR3 spans 14 residues. Isolated RNA was reverse transcribed in full, so expressed TCRB transcripts were sequenced. Assay: immunoSEQ multiplex PCR; the TCRdb copy retains only in-frame clones and omits some. The top ten clones hold 0.72% of a sample with about 40,000 clones, roughly 50% of them seen once. The sample holds one count of this clone. The sequencing input was central memory CD4+ T cells from blood. This clonotype originated in a woman between 18 and 29 years old in good health. The rearrangement links TRBV7-6 to TRBJ2-5; 9 bases line up with TRBD2. CDR3 coding DNA: TGTGCCAGCAACCCCGGGACTAGCACGAAGACCCAGTACTTC. Translated, it gives CASNPGTSTKTQYF.